This T cell receptor (beta chain) was found in a study of tumor-infiltrating lymphocytes in primary liver carcinoma. Study-wide results and caveats: Significantly larger top-250-clone fractions were found in tumors than in blood (p = 0.039).

They got blood RNA out of unsorted whole blood and also pulled out germline DNA. Total RNA (around 510 ng) served as template for TCR beta cDNA synthesis primed by a constant-region primer. Libraries of TCR beta came from three nested multiplex PCR rounds with slightly modified ARM-PCR. The study ran its first two PCR rounds for approximately 10 cycles each, using TRBV1-TRBV30 forward primers and a C-beta reverse primer. TCRdb re-called the multiplex PCR reads through MiXCR, storing one row per CDR3 protein. The sample lists about 310,000 distinct CDR3 sequences; 50% to 60% were seen once. The CDR3 length is 15 residues. Germline CDR1 reads MNHEY; CDR2 reads SVGEGT. As to this clonotype: The antigen is undetermined. A junction end diverges from the germline sequence, so it may reflect a read error.

This receptor was obtained from a woman under 40 with primary liver carcinoma and hepatitis B virus infection. Sequencing input: peripheral blood. The rearrangement uses TRBV6-2 or TRBV6-3 and TRBJ2-1; 7 bases fit TRBD2. In nucleotides, the CDR3 is TGTGCCAGCAGCCGACCCGGACTAGTCGGAAATGAGCAGGTCTTC. Translated, it gives CASSRPGLVGNEQVF.